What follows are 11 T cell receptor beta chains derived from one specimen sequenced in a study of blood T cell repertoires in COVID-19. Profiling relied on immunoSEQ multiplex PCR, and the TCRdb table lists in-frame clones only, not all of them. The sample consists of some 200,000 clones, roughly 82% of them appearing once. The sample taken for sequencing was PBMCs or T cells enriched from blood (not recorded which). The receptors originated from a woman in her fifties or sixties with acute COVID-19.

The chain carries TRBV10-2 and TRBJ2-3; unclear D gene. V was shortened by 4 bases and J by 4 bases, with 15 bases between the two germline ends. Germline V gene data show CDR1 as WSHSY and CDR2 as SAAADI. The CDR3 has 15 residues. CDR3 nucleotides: TGCGCCAGCAGTGTACGCCCAAGCGTCCCAGATACGCAGTATTTT. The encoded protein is CASSVRPSVPDTQYF.

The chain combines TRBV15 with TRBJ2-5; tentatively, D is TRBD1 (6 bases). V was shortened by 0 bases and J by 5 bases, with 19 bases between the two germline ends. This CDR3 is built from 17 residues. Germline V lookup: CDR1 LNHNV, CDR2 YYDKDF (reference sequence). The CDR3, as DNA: TGTGCCACCAGCAGAGATTTTGGCAGGGGCCAACAGGAGACCCAGTACTTC. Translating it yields CATSRDFGRGQQETQYF.

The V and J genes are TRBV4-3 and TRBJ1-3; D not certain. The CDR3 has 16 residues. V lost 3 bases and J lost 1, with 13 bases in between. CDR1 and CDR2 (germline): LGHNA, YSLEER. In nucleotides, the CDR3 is TGCGCCAGCAGCCACCGAGAGAGATTATCTGGAAACACCATATATTTT. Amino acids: CASSHRERLSGNTIYF.

The CDR3 nucleotides read TGTGCCAGCAGCCTCGGGGGACAGGGTAATTCACCCCTCCACTTT. Residues: CASSLGGQGNSPLHF. The rearrangement links TRBV9 to TRBJ1-6, with 9 nucleotides matching TRBD1. The CDR3 covers 15 residues. Germline lookup yields CDR1 SGDLS and CDR2 YYNGEE. Unmatched junction bases numbered 5, after V lost 4 bases and J lost 6 bases.

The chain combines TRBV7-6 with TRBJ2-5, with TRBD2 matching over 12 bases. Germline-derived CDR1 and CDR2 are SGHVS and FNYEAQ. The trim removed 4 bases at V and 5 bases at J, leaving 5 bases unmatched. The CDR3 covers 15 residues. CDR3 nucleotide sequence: TGTGCCAGCAGCTCTAGCGGGGGGGCAGGGGAGACCCAGTACTTC. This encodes CASSSSGGAGETQYF.

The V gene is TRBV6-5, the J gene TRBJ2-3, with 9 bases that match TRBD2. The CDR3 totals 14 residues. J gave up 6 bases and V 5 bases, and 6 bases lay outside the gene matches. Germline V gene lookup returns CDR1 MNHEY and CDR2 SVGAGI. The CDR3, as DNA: TGTGCCAGCAGTAGGTTAGCGGGAGCGGATACGCAGTATTTT. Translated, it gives CASSRLAGADTQYF.

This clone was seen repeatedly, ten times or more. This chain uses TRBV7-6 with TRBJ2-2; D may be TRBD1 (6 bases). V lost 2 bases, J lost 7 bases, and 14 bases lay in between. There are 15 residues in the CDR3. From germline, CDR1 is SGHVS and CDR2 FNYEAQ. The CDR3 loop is CASSLQPTGNGELFF. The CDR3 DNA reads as TGTGCCAGCAGCTTACAGCCGACAGGCAACGGGGAGCTGTTTTTT.

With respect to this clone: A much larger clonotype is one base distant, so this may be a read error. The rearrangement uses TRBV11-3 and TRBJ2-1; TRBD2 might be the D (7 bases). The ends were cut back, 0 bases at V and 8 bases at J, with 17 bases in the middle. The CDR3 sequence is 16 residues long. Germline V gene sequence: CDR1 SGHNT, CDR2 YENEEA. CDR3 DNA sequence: TGTGCCAGCAGCTTAGATGGGAGGGGTGGGGGCGATGAGCAGTTCTTC. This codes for CASSLDGRGGGDEQFF.

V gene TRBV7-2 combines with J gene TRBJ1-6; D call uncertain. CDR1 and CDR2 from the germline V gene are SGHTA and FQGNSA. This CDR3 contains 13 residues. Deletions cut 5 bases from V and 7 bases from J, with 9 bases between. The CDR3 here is CASSGEVNSPLHF. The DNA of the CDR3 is TGTGCCAGCAGCGGAGAGGTGAATTCACCCCTCCACTTT.

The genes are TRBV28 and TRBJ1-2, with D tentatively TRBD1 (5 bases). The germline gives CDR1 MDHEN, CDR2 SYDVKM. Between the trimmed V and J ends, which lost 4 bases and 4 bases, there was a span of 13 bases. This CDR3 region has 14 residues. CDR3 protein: CASSSTQASYGYTF. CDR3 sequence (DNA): TGTGCCAGCAGTTCTACACAGGCGTCCTATGGCTACACCTTC.

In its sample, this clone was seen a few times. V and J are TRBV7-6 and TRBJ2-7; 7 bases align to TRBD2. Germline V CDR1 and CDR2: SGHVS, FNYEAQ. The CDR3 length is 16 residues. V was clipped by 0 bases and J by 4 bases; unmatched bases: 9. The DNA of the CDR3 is TGTGCCAGCAGCTTAGCGGCGGTAGCGGGTGCGTACGAGCAGTACTTC. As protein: CASSLAAVAGAYEQYF.